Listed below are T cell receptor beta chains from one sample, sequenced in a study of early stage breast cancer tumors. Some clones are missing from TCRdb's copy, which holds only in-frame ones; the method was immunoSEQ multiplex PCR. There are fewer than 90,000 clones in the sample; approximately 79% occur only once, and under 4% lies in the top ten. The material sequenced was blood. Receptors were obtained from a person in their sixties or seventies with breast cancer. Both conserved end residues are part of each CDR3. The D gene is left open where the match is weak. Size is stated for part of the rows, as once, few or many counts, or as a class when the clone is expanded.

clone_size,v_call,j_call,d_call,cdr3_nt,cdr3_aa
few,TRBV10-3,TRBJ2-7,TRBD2,TGTGCCATCAATCCAGCGGGAGTCGGCGAGCAGTACTTC,CAINPAGVGEQYF
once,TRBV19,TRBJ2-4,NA,TGTGCCAGTAGTGCCCAGGGCGCCAAAAACATTCAGTACTTC,CASSAQGAKNIQYF
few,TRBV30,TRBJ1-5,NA,TGTGCCTGGAGTGTACGGACGTTGGGGGGTCAGCCCCAGCATTTT,CAWSVRTLGGQPQHF
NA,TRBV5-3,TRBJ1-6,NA,TGTGCCAGAATACGACCGCAGGTCGAACGCTCCTATAATTCACCCCTCCACTTT,CARIRPQVERSYNSPLHF
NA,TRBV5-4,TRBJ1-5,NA,TGTGCCAGCAGCCCGGGACCCAGCAGCAATCAGCCCCAGCATTTT,CASSPGPSSNQPQHF
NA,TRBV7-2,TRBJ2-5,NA,TGTGCCAGCAGCTGGAGGGCGGGTGAGACCCAGTACTTC,CASSWRAGETQYF
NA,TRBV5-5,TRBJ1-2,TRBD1,TGTGCCAGCAGCTTAACAACAGGGGGGAATGGCTACACCTTC,CASSLTTGGNGYTF
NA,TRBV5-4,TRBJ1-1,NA,TGTGCCAGCAGCCCCCGCCGGGAGCGGTACACTGAAGCTTTCTTT,CASSPRRERYTEAFF
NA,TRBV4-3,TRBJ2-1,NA,TGCGCCAGCAGCCAAGATTGGAGCCCCCCCGCCAATGAGCAGTTCTTC,CASSQDWSPPANEQFF
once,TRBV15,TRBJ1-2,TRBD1,TGTGCCACCAGCAGAGATCCCGTACAGGGGACAATCTATGGCTACACCTTC,CATSRDPVQGTIYGYTF
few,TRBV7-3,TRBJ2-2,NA,TGTGCCAGCAGCTACAGGGCGAACACCGGGGAGCTGTTTTTT,CASSYRANTGELFF
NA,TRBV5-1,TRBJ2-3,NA,TGCGCCAGCAGCTTGGCCGGAGGGTCCCCAGATACGCAGTATTTT,CASSLAGGSPDTQYF
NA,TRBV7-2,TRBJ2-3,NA,TGTGCCAGCAGCCAGCCCCGTACCGGCACAGATACGCAGTATTTT,CASSQPRTGTDTQYF
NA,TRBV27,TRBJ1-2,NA,TGTGCCAGCAGTTTATTAGCAGGGACCGGCTATGGCTACACCTTC,CASSLLAGTGYGYTF
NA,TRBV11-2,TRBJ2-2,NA,TGTGCCAGCAGCTCAAGTTGGGGGTTGAGGACCGGGGAGCTGTTTTTT,CASSSSWGLRTGELFF
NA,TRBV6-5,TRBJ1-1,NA,TGTGCCAGCAGTTATGGGGCAGAAAACACTGAAGCTTTCTTT,CASSYGAENTEAFF
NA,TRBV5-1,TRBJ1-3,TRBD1,TGCGCCAGCAGCCCATGGGACAGTTTAGTCATCTCTGGAAACACCATATATTTT,CASSPWDSLVISGNTIYF
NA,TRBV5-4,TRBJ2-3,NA,TGTGCCAGCAGCTTGGGGCTAGCCTCAGATACGCAGTATTTT,CASSLGLASDTQYF
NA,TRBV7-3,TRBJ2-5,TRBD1,TGTGCCAGCAGCTTGACAGGGGGCCTTGGGGAGACCCAGTACTTC,CASSLTGGLGETQYF
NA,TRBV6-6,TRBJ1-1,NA,TGTGCCACCAGATTGGGTGGGGGAGCGAACACTGAAGCTTTCTTT,CATRLGGGANTEAFF
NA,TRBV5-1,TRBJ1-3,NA,TGCGCCAGCAGCTCGGCGACAGGAAACACCATATATTTT,CASSSATGNTIYF
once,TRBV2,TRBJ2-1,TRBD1,TGTGCCAGCAGTGTGGTGACAGGGGTCAATGAGCAGTTCTTC,CASSVVTGVNEQFF
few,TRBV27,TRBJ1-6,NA,TGTGCCAGCAGTTTGGGACCTCCCAATAAAACACCCCTCCACTTT,CASSLGPPNKTPLHF
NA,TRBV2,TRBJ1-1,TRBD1,TGTGCCAGCAGTGAAGGGGACAGCACTGAAGCTTTCTTT,CASSEGDSTEAFF